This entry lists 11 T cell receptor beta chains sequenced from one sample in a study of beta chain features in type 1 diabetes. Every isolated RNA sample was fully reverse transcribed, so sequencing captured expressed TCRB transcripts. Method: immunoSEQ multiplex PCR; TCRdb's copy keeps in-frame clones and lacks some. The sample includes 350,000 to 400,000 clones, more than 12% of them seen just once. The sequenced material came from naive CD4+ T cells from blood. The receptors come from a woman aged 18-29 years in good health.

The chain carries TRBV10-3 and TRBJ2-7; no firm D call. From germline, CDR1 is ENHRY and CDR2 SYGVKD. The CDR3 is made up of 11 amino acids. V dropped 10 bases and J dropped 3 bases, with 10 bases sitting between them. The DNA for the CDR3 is TGTGCCACCTTAGACTTCTACGAGCAGTACTTC. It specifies CATLDFYEQYF.

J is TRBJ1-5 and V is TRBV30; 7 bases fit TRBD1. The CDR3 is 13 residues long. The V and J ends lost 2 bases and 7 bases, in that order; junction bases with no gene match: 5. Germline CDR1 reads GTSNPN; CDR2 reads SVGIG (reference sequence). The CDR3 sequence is CAWSRTGGQPQHF. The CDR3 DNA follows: TGTGCCTGGAGTAGGACAGGCGGACAGCCCCAGCATTTT. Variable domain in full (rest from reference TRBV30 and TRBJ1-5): SQTIHQWPATLVQPVGSPLSLECTVEGTSNPNLYWYRQAAGRGLQLLFYSVGIGQISSEVPQNLSASRPQDRQFILSSKKLLLSDSGFYLCAWSRTGGQPQHFGDGTRLSIL.

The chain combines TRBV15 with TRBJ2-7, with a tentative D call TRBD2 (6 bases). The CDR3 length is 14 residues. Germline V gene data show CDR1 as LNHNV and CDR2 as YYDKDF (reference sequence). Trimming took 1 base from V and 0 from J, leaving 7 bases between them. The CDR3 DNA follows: TGTGCCACCAGCAGAGTCGGGAGCTCCTACGAGCAGTACTTC. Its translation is CATSRVGSSYEQYF.

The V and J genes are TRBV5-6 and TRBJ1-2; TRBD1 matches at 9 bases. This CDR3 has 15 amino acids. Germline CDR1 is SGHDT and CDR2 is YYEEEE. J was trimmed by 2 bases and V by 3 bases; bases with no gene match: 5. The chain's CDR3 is CASSWGQGGNYGYTF. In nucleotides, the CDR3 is TGTGCCAGCAGCTGGGGACAGGGAGGGAACTATGGCTACACCTTC. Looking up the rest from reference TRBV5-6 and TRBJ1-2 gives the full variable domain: DAGVTQSPTHLIKTRGQQVTLRCSPKSGHDTVSWYQQALGQGPQFIFQYYEEEERQRGNFPDRFSGHQFPNYSSELNVNALLLGDSALYLCASSWGQGGNYGYTFGSGTRLTVV.

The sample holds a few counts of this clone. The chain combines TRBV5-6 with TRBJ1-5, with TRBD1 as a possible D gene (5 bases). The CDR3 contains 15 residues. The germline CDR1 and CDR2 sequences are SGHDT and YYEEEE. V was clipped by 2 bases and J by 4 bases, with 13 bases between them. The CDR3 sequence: CASSLFQGINQPQHF. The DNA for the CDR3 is TGTGCCAGCAGCTTATTCCAGGGAATAAATCAGCCCCAGCATTTT.

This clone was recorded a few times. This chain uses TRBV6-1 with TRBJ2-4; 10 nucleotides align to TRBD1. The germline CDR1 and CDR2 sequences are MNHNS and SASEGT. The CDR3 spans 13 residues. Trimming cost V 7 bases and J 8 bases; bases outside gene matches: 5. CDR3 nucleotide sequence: TGTGCCAGCAAAGGACAGGGGGGTTACATTCAGTACTTC. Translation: CASKGQGGYIQYF.

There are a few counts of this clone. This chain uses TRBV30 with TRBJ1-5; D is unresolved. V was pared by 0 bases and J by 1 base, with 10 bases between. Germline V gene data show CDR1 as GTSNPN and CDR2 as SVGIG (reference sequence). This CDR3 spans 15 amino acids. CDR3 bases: TGTGCCTGGAGTGTGGCAGGAGGAAGCAATCAGCCCCAGCATTTT. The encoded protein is CAWSVAGGSNQPQHF.

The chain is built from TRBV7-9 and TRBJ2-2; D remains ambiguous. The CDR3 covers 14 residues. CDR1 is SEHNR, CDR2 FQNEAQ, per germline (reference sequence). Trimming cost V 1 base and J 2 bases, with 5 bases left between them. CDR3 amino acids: CASSLVPNTGELFF. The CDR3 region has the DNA TGTGCCAGCAGCTTAGTCCCTAACACCGGGGAGCTGTTTTTT. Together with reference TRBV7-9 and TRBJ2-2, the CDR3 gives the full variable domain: DTGVSQNPRHKITKRGQNVTFRCDPISEHNRLYWYRQTLGQGPEFLTYFQNEAQLEKSRLLSDRFSAERPKGSFSTLEIQRTEQGDSAMYLCASSLVPNTGELFFGEGSRLTVL.

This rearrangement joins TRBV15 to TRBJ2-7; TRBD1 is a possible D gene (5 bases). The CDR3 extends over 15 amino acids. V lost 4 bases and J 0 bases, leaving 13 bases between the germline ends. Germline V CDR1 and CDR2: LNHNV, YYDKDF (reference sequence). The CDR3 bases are TGTGCCACCAGCAATGTGGGGCTGATCTCCTACGAGCAGTACTTC. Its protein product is CATSNVGLISYEQYF.

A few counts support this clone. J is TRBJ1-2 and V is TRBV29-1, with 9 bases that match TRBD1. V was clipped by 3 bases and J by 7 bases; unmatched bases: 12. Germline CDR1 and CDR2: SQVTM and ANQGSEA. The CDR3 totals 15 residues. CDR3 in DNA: TGCAGCGTTGATCGGTCTTTGGGGACAGGGATTGGCTACACCTTC. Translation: CSVDRSLGTGIGYTF.

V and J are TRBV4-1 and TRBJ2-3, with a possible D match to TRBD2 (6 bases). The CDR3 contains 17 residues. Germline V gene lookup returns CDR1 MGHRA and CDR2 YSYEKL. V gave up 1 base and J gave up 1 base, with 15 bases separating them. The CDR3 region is CASSQVRAGGGTDTQYF. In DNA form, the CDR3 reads TGCGCCAGCAGCCAAGTTAGGGCGGGCGGGGGCACAGATACGCAGTATTTT.